This TCR beta chain was identified during a study of vaccination and CD4 T cells after COVID-19. For the study at large: Convalescent patients gave post-COVID blood a median about 95 days post-diagnosis, range 35 to 161. Taking of post-vaccine samples occurred a median about 72 days after dose two (range 14 to 241). The stimulus for the cells was overlapping spike peptides derived from SARS-CoV-2, HCoV-NL63, HCoV-OC43 and HCoV-229E.

Sequenced with the Oncomine TCR Beta short-read assay was DNA taken from cultured CD4+ T cells. Once CD4+ T cells had been cultured, genomic DNA was extracted from them. MiXCR was run by TCRdb on the PCR reads, yielding one entry per CDR3 protein. The table includes around 8,200 distinct CDR3 sequences, approximately 51% detected once. Germline trimming cut 1 base from V and 3 bases from J; bases unmatched to any gene: 14. The CDR3 has 19 amino acids. Germline V gene lookup returns CDR1 DFQATT and CDR2 SNEGSKA (reference sequence). This clonotype showed up just a few times. Its matching antigen is unknown. The treatment: roughly 11-day PBMC culture with coronavirus spike peptide pools or control peptides (ViraFEST assay). Samples of CD4+ T cells were obtained from the unexposed donor before the COVID-19 pandemic (2011-2018).

The sample comprised CD4+ T cells from blood, cultured in vitro. J is TRBJ2-5 and V is TRBV20-1, with 13 bases identical to TRBD2. The sequence came from a human donor in good health. The CDR3: CSARGLGGLAGRLKETQYF. Written as DNA, the CDR3 is TGCAGTGCTAGAGGGTTAGGGGGACTAGCGGGGAGATTGAAAGAGACCCAGTACTTC.